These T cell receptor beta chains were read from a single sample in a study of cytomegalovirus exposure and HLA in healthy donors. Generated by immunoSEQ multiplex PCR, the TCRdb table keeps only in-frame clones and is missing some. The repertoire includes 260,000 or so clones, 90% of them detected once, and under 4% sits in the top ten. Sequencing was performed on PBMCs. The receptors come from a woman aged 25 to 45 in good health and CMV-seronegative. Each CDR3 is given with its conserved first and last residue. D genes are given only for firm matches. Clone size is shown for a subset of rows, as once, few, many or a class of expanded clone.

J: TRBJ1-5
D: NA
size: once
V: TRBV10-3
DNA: TGTGCCATCAAAGGTCCCAATCAGCCCCAGCATTTT
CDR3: CAIKGPNQPQHF

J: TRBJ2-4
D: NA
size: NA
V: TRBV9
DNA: TGTGCCAGCAGCGTAGGGGGACGTGACATTCAGTACTTC
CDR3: CASSVGGRDIQYF

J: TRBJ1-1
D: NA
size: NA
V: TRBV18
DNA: TGTGCCAGCTCTGCGGGGAGTATGAACACTGAAGCTTTCTTT
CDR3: CASSAGSMNTEAFF

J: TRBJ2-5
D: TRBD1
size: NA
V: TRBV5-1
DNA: TGCGCCAGCAGCTTGGATCCCAGGGGGCAAGAGACCCAGTACTTC
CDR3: CASSLDPRGQETQYF

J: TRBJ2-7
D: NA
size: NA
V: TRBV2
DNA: TGTGCCAGCAGAAACTCGGATGCCGGTCGGTACGAGCAGTACTTC
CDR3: CASRNSDAGRYEQYF

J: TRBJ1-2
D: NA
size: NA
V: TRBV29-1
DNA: TGCAGCGGGGTGACAAGTTCGGCTGGACTTTATGGCTACACCTTC
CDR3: CSGVTSSAGLYGYTF

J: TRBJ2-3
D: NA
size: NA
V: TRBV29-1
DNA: TGCAGCGTTGAAGAGGGCCTAAGGGCAGATACGCAGTATTTT
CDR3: CSVEEGLRADTQYF

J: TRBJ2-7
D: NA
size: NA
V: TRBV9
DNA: TGTGCCAGCAGCGCGGGGCTACAGGCCTACGAGCAGTACTTC
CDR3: CASSAGLQAYEQYF

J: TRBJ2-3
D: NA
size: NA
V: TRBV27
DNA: TGTGCCAGCAGTCCATTCCACAGGGATACGCAGTATTTT
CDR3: CASSPFHRDTQYF

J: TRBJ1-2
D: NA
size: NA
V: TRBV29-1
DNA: TGCAGCGCTACGGATCCGGCACACTATGGCTACACCTTC
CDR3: CSATDPAHYGYTF

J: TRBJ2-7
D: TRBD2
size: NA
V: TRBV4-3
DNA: TGCGCCAGCAGCCAAGATCTCCCGAGCGGGGGCCATTACGAGCAGTACTTC
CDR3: CASSQDLPSGGHYEQYF

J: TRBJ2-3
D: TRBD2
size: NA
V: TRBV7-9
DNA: TGTGCCAGCAGCTGGACTAGCGGGAGAGCCACAGATACGCAGTATTTT
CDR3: CASSWTSGRATDTQYF

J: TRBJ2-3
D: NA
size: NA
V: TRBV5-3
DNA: TGTGCCAGAAACAATTTCTACGTGGCCGGGAGCCCAGATACGCAGTATTTT
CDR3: CARNNFYVAGSPDTQYF

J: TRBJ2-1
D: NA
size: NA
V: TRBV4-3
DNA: TGCGCCAGCAGCCTCGAGGTCGATGCGGGAAGGGCTGGGCATGAGCAGTTCTTC
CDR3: CASSLEVDAGRAGHEQFF

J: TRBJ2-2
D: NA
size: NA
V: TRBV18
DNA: TGTGCCAGCTCACCGGCCGGGGAGCTGTTTTTT
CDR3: CASSPAGELFF

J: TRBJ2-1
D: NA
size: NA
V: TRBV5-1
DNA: TGCGCCAGCAGCTTGGCCTCTCCAAGCTCCTACAATGAGCAGTTCTTC
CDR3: CASSLASPSSYNEQFF

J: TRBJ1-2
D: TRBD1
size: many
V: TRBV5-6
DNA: TGTGCCAGCAGCTTAGGGACAGGGCGTCCCGTCTATGGCTACACCTTC
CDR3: CASSLGTGRPVYGYTF

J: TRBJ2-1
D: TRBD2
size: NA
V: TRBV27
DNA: TGTGCCAGCAGCCCCGCGGGACTAGCGGGAGTGGCCGAGCAGTTCTTC
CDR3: CASSPAGLAGVAEQFF

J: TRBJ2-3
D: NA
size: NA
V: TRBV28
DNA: TGTGCCAGCAGTTTTGGGGGATTAACAGATACGCAGTATTTT
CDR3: CASSFGGLTDTQYF

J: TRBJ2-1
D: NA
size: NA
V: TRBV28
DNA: TGTGCCAGCAGTTTATCCGCTGAGCAGTTCTTC
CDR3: CASSLSAEQFF

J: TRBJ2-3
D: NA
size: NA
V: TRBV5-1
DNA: TGCGCCAGCAGGCATCAGGAGAACACAGATACGCAGTATTTT
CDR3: CASRHQENTDTQYF

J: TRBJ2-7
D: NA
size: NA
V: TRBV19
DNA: TGTGCCAGTAGTGCTCGAACAGGGCGACTGACCTACGAGCAGTACTTC
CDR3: CASSARTGRLTYEQYF

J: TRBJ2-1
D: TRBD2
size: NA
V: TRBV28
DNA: TGTGCCAGCAGCGCCGGACTAGCGGGAGGGAATGAGCAGTTCTTC
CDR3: CASSAGLAGGNEQFF

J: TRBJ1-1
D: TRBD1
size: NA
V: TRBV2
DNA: TGTGCCAGCAGAGCCGGGACAGGGGGCGCAGGCACTGAAGCTTTCTTT
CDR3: CASRAGTGGAGTEAFF

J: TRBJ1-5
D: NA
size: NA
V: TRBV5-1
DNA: TGCGCCAGCAGCCGCCGACCCGGGCCCGATCAGCCCCAGCATTTT
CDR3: CASSRRPGPDQPQHF

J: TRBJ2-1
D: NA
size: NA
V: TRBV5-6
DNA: TGTGCCAGCAGCCTATACCAATGGGGTGAGCAGTTCTTC
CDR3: CASSLYQWGEQFF

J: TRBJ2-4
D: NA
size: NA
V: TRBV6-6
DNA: TGTGCCAGCAGTTACTTGGGAGACGCCAAAAACATTCAGTACTTC
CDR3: CASSYLGDAKNIQYF

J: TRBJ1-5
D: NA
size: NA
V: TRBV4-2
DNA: TGTGCCAGCAGCCAAGAGGGAGGGATAAGCAATCAGCCCCAGCATTTT
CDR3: CASSQEGGISNQPQHF

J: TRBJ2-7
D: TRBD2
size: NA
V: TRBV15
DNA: TGTGCCACCAGCAGAGCCAGGCTAGCGGGAGACTACGAGCAGTACTTC
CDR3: CATSRARLAGDYEQYF

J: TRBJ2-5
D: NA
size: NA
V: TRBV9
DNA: TGTGCCAGCAGCGTAGGACTTGGGGAAGGGCAAGAGACCCAGTACTTC
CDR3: CASSVGLGEGQETQYF

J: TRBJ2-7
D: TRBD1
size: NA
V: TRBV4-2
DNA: TGTGCCAGCAGCCAAGGGACAGGGGCGAGAGAGCAGTACTTC
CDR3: CASSQGTGAREQYF

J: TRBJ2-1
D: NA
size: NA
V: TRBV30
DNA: TGTGCCTGGAGTGGAGGGGTCAGCGGCCATGAGCAGTTCTTC
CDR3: CAWSGGVSGHEQFF

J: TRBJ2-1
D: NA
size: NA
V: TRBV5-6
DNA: TGTGCCAGCAGCAAAATGTCAGGTGAGCAGTTCTTC
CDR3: CASSKMSGEQFF

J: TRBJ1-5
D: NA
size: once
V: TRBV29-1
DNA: TGCAGCGTTGTTTCTTCACAGGGCGGGAATCAGCCCCAGCATTTT
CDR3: CSVVSSQGGNQPQHF

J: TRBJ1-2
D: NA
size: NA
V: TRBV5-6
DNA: TGTGCCAGCAGCCCCGCGGTAGCTAACTATGGCTACACCTTC
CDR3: CASSPAVANYGYTF

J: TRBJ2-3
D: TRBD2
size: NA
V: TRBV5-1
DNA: TGCGCCAGCAGCTTGATGGTAGCGGGAGAAGATACGCAGTATTTT
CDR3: CASSLMVAGEDTQYF

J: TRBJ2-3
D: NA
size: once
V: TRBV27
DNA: TGTGCCAGCAGCCCCCCCCCGGGCCGCACAGATACGCAGTATTTT
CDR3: CASSPPPGRTDTQYF

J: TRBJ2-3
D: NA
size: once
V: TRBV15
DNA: TGTGCCACCAGCAGAAGGGAGGGGGGTTACCTCACAGATACGCAGTATTTT
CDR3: CATSRREGGYLTDTQYF

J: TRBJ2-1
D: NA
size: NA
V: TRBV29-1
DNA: TGCAGCGTTCGTTACAATGAGCAGTTCTTC
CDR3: CSVRYNEQFF

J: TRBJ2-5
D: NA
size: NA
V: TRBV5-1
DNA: TGCGCCAGCAGCCTACAGGGTTGGGGGGAGACCCAGTACTTC
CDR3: CASSLQGWGETQYF

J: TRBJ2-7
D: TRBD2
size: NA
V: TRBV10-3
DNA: TGTGCCATCGGACTAGCGGGACCATCAGAGCAGTACTTC
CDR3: CAIGLAGPSEQYF

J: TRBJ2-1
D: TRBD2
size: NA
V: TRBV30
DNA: TGTGCCTGGAGTGTACGACTAGCGGGAGACAATGAGCAGTTCTTC
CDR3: CAWSVRLAGDNEQFF

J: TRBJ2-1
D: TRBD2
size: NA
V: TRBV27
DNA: TGTGCCAGCGCCGGACTAGCGGGAGCCCACAGGGATGAGCAGTTCTTC
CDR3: CASAGLAGAHRDEQFF

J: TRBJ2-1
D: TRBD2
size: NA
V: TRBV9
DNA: TGTGCCAGCAGCGTAGGGGGGACTAGCGGTTACAATGAGCAGTTCTTC
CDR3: CASSVGGTSGYNEQFF

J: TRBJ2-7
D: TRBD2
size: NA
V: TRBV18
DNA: TGTGCCAGCTCACGGACTAGCGGCGAGCAGTACTTC
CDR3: CASSRTSGEQYF

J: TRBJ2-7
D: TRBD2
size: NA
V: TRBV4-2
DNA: TGTGCCAGCAGCCAACCCATCGTTGGCGGGAGGACGTTGTACGAGCAGTACTTC
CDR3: CASSQPIVGGRTLYEQYF

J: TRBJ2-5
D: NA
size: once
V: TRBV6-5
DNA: TGTGCCAGCAGTTATGGGTGGACGGAGACCCAGTACTTC
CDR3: CASSYGWTETQYF

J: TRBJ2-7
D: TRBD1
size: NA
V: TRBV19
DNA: TGTGCCACCTGGACAGGGTATGGCGAGCAGTACTTC
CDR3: CATWTGYGEQYF

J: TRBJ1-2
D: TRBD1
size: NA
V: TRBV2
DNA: TGTGCCAGCAGTGGAACCGGGACAGGCCTTAACTATGGCTACACCTTC
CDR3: CASSGTGTGLNYGYTF

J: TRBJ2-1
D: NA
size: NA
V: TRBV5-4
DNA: TGTGCCAGCAGCTTGGAGACTAGTATATACAATGAGCAGTTCTTC
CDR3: CASSLETSIYNEQFF

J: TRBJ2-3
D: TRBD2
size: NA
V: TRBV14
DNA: TGTGCCAGCAGCCAAGTTTGGGGGAGGGCCGCAGATACGCAGTATTTT
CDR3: CASSQVWGRAADTQYF